What follows describes a single T cell receptor (beta chain). Profiled with immunoSEQ multiplex PCR; TCRdb holds only in-frame clones, not every one. The data show roughly 40,000 clones, approximately 91% seen once. This specimen belongs to a study of blood T cell repertoires in COVID-19. Unmatched junction bases numbered 12, after V lost 6 bases and J lost 6 bases. From germline, CDR1 is SGHNT and CDR2 YYREEE (reference sequence). The CDR3 runs 15 residues. The source of this sequence is a human donor in a cohort sampled during active COVID-19. The J gene is TRBJ2-7, the V gene TRBV5-4, with 10 positions matching TRBD1. The specimen sequenced was peripheral blood. CDR3 residues: CASNAPGTGDIEQYF. The DNA of the CDR3 is TGTGCCAGCAACGCCCCCGGGACAGGGGACATCGAGCAGTACTTC.